A selection of T cell receptor beta chains follows, all from one sample in a study of cytomegalovirus exposure and HLA in healthy donors. Sequencing used immunoSEQ multiplex PCR; TCRdb keeps in-frame clones, though not all of them. Of approximately 280,000 clones in the sample, roughly 90% are singletons; the top ten hold about 0.9%. Sequencing was carried out using PBMCs. These receptors all stem from a woman aged 18 to 35 in good health and CMV-seronegative. Each CDR3 is given with its conserved first and last residue. Fields, in order: V gene, clone size, J gene, D gene, CDR3 protein, CDR3 DNA. D genes are given only for firm matches. Not every row has a clone size; where given, it reads once, few, many or a size class.

TRBV9	NA	TRBJ1-5	NA	CASSVTDSNQPQHF	TGTGCCAGCAGCGTCACAGATAGCAATCAGCCCCAGCATTTT
TRBV28	NA	TRBJ2-7	NA	CASRTLDSSYEQYF	TGTGCCAGCAGAACATTGGACTCCTCCTACGAGCAGTACTTC
TRBV4-1	NA	TRBJ1-4	TRBD1	CASSPTGTGTVKLFF	TGCGCCAGCAGCCCAACCGGGACAGGGACTGTAAAACTGTTTTTT
TRBV12-5	once	TRBJ2-3	TRBD1	CASGPPVDRGGTDTQYF	TGTGCTAGTGGCCCACCCGTGGACAGGGGAGGGACAGATACGCAGTATTTT
TRBV6-6	NA	TRBJ2-2	NA	CASSYSRGSGELFF	TGTGCCAGCAGTTACTCGAGGGGGTCCGGGGAGCTGTTTTTT
TRBV6-5	NA	TRBJ2-7	NA	CASSRYEQYF	TGTGCCAGCAGTCGCTACGAGCAGTACTTC
TRBV28	NA	TRBJ2-1	TRBD2	CASSDVAGDPSSYNEQFF	TGTGCCAGCAGCGATGTAGCGGGGGATCCCAGCTCCTACAATGAGCAGTTCTTC
TRBV28	NA	TRBJ2-7	NA	CASSKQYEQYF	TGTGCCAGCAGCAAACAATACGAGCAGTACTTC
TRBV4-1	NA	TRBJ2-4	TRBD1	CASSQPGQENIQYF	TGCGCCAGCAGCCAACCGGGACAGGAAAACATTCAGTACTTC
TRBV28	few	TRBJ1-5	NA	CASSLGGQPQHF	TGTGCCAGCAGTTTAGGGGGGCAGCCCCAGCATTTT
TRBV10-3	NA	TRBJ2-1	TRBD1	CAISSRSIGTGDEQFF	TGTGCCATCAGTTCTAGGAGTATCGGGACAGGCGATGAGCAGTTCTTC
TRBV5-8	NA	TRBJ1-1	TRBD1	CATPGQGAERVNTEAFF	TGTGCCACGCCGGGACAGGGGGCGGAAAGAGTGAACACTGAAGCTTTCTTT
TRBV12-5	few	TRBJ2-7	TRBD2	CASVGGSIYEQYF	TGTGCTAGTGTTGGCGGGAGCATCTACGAGCAGTACTTC
TRBV27	NA	TRBJ2-5	NA	CASSPTFRSQETQYF	TGTGCCAGCAGTCCTACCTTTAGATCGCAAGAGACCCAGTACTTC
TRBV27	NA	TRBJ2-5	TRBD1	CASRAQGALGETQYF	TGTGCCAGCAGAGCACAGGGGGCGTTGGGAGAGACCCAGTACTTC
TRBV4-1	NA	TRBJ1-3	NA	CASSQDPGSGNTIYF	TGCGCCAGCAGCCAAGATCCAGGGTCTGGAAACACCATATATTTT
TRBV19	NA	TRBJ2-7	NA	CASSTLGEERRRTYEQYF	TGTGCCAGTAGTACCCTTGGGGAGGAGCGTCGACGTACCTACGAGCAGTACTTC
TRBV1	NA	TRBJ2-1	NA	CTTRRCSYNEQFF	TGCACCACCCGGAGATGCTCCTACAATGAGCAGTTCTTC
TRBV6-5	NA	TRBJ1-5	TRBD1	CASKTDRGSNQPQHF	TGTGCCAGCAAAACGGACAGGGGGAGCAATCAGCCCCAGCATTTT
TRBV2	NA	TRBJ2-5	NA	CASSEGVDPRDF	TGTGCCAGCAGTGAAGGGGTAGACCCTCGGGACTTC
TRBV5-4	once	TRBJ1-6	NA	CASSPEMGAMSPLHF	TGTGCCAGCAGTCCCGAGATGGGGGCGATGTCACCCCTCCACTTT
TRBV9	NA	TRBJ1-2	NA	CASSVGVGVYGYTF	TGTGCCAGCAGCGTAGGTGTAGGGGTCTATGGCTACACCTTC
TRBV2	NA	TRBJ1-4	NA	CASSATGSTNEKLFF	TGTGCCAGCAGTGCCACAGGCTCAACTAATGAAAAACTGTTTTTT
TRBV25-1	NA	TRBJ2-7	NA	CASSMAARSYEQYF	TGTGCCAGCAGTATGGCGGCACGCTCCTACGAGCAGTACTTC
TRBV7-3	NA	TRBJ2-5	TRBD1	CASSLTPGQGVETQYF	TGTGCCAGCAGCTTAACCCCAGGACAGGGAGTGGAGACCCAGTACTTC
TRBV10-3	NA	TRBJ2-2	TRBD2	CAISESPGTTNTGELFF	TGTGCCATCAGTGAGTCTCCAGGGACTACGAACACCGGGGAGCTGTTTTTT
TRBV12-1	NA	TRBJ2-1	NA	CASSPPPTGSYNEQFF	TGTGCCAGCAGCCCCCCTCCCACCGGGTCCTACAATGAGCAGTTCTTC
TRBV6-5	once	TRBJ1-1	TRBD1	CASSRGTGTEAFF	TGTGCCAGCAGTAGGGGGACAGGCACTGAAGCTTTCTTT
TRBV6-4	NA	TRBJ2-3	NA	CASSSTATTDTQYF	TGTGCCAGCAGTTCGACAGCGACCACAGATACGCAGTATTTT
TRBV6-5	NA	TRBJ2-5	TRBD2	CASSYTSGRALETQYF	TGTGCCAGCAGTTACACTAGCGGGAGGGCTTTGGAGACCCAGTACTTC
TRBV11-2	NA	TRBJ1-1	NA	CASTRTPNTEAFF	TGTGCCAGCACGCGAACTCCGAACACTGAAGCTTTCTTT
TRBV6-6	NA	TRBJ1-4	NA	CASSPPGVGEKLFF	TGTGCCAGCAGCCCCCCAGGGGTTGGTGAAAAACTGTTTTTT
TRBV28	NA	TRBJ1-1	NA	CASSPRSEAFF	TGTGCCAGCAGTCCAAGGAGTGAAGCTTTCTTT
TRBV2	NA	TRBJ2-1	TRBD2	CASSESRTSGSYNEQFF	TGTGCCAGCAGTGAAAGTAGGACTAGCGGCTCCTACAATGAGCAGTTCTTC
TRBV11-2	NA	TRBJ2-7	TRBD2	CASSLRREGIYEQYF	TGTGCCAGCAGCTTAAGGCGGGAGGGAATTTACGAGCAGTACTTC
TRBV6-1	NA	TRBJ2-7	NA	CASSARAGSSYEQYF	TGTGCCAGCAGTGCAAGAGCGGGCAGCTCCTACGAGCAGTACTTC
TRBV5-4	NA	TRBJ2-2	NA	CASSLLPIRGTFTGELFF	TGTGCCAGCAGCTTGTTACCAATTAGGGGGACGTTCACCGGGGAGCTGTTTTTT
TRBV4-1	NA	TRBJ2-7	NA	CASSRVTSSEQYF	TGCGCCAGCAGCCGGGTGACTAGTAGCGAGCAGTACTTC
TRBV6-1	few	TRBJ2-7	TRBD1	CASNRGRYEQYF	TGTGCCAGCAACAGGGGGCGATACGAGCAGTACTTC